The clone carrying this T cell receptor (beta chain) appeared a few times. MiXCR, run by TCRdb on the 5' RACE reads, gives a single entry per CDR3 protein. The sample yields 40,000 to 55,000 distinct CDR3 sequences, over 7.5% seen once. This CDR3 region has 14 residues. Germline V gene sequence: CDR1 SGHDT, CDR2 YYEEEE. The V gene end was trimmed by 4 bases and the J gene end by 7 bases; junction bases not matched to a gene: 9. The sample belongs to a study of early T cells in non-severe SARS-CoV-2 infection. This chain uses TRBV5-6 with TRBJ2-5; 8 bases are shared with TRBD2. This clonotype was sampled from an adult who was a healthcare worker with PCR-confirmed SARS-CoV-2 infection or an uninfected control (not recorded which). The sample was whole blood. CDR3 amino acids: CASSPMDLAGTQYF. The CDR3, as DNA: TGTGCCAGCAGCCCTATGGACCTAGCGGGGACCCAGTACTTC.